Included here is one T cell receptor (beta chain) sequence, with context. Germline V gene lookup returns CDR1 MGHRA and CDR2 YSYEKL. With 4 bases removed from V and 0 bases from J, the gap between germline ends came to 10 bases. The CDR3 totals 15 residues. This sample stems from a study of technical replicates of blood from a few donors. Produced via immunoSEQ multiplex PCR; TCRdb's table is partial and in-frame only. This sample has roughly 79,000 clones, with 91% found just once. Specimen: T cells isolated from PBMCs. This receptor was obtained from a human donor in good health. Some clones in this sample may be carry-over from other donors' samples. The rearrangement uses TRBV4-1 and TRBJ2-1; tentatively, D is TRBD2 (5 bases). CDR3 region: CASSRGRGSYNEQFF. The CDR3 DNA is TGCGCCAGCAGCCGAGGACGGGGCTCCTACAATGAGCAGTTCTTC.